What follows are 6 T cell receptor beta chains derived from one specimen sequenced in a study of T-cell memory formation after mild COVID-19. Each CDR3 protein is one row after TCRdb ran MiXCR on the 5' RACE reads. Of around 200,000 distinct CDR3 sequences in the sample, under 30% were seen once. The specimen was PBMCs or a T cell subset sorted from them (not recorded which). The receptors were sampled from an adult woman who had mild COVID-19 (a few samples of this study predate the infection). Cell type and time point are not known.

This clonotype was observed a few times. The gene calls are TRBV7-2 and TRBJ1-2; tentative D call: TRBD1 (6 bases). This CDR3 has 17 residues. The V and J ends lost 5 bases and 5 bases respectively, with 24 bases between them. Germline CDR1 is SGHTA and CDR2 is FQGNSA. This chain's CDR3 is CASSPQTGRAIAYGYTF. CDR3 nucleotide sequence: TGTGCCAGCAGCCCGCAGACAGGAAGAGCTATAGCGTATGGCTACACCTTC. Drawing the rest from reference TRBV7-2 and TRBJ1-2, the complete variable domain is GAGVSQSPSNKVTEKGKDVELRCDPISGHTALYWYRQSLGQGLEFLIYFQGNSAPDKSGLPSDRFSAERTGGSVSTLTIQRTQQEDSAVYLCASSPQTGRAIAYGYTFGSGTRLTVV.

The rearrangement joins TRBV3-1 to TRBJ2-7; the D is unclear. The CDR3 totals 16 residues. Germline CDR1 LGHDT, CDR2 YNNKEL (reference sequence). The V and J ends lost 2 bases and 2 bases respectively, with 16 bases between them. CDR3 sequence: CASSQLTAVSPYEQYF. CDR3 in DNA: TGTGCCAGCAGCCAACTTACAGCCGTTTCACCCTACGAGCAGTACTTC.

This clonotype was seen a few times. The chain employs TRBV5-1 and TRBJ1-2; 8 positions match TRBD1. The CDR3 is 16 amino acids. Germline V gives CDR1 SGHRS, CDR2 YFSETQ. V lost 2 bases, J lost 2 bases, and 8 bases stayed unmatched. Written as DNA, the CDR3 is TGCGCCAGCAGCTTCTTGACAGGGGCCCACAACTATGGCTACACCTTC. Residues: CASSFLTGAHNYGYTF.

This chain uses TRBV7-9 with TRBJ2-5; unclear D gene. This CDR3 has 15 amino acids. Germline V gives CDR1 SEHNR, CDR2 FQNEAQ (reference sequence). The V end lost 3 bases, the J end lost 5 bases, and 16 bases lay between the germline ends. CDR3 sequence (DNA): TGTGCCAGCAGCTTGGCCGAGTCAGTGGGTGAGACCCAGTACTTC. Amino acids: CASSLAESVGETQYF.

This clonotype has more than one count but fewer than ten. The chain combines TRBV5-1 with TRBJ2-7, with 10 bases that match TRBD2. This CDR3 has 15 residues. Germline V gene data show CDR1 as SGHRS and CDR2 as YFSETQ. The ends lost 0 bases at V and 4 bases at J; junction bases unmatched: 4. CDR3: CASSLAGTSVYEQYF. The CDR3 coding sequence is TGCGCCAGCAGCTTGGCCGGGACTAGCGTTTACGAGCAGTACTTC.

The rearrangement uses TRBV7-2 and TRBJ1-2; TRBD1 matches at 7 bases. The CDR3 is made up of 13 amino acids. CDR1 and CDR2 (germline): SGHTA, FQGNSA. V lost 5 bases and J lost 2; bases outside the gene matches: 2. CDR3 protein: CASSRGQNYGYTF. The DNA of the CDR3 is TGTGCCAGCAGCAGGGGACAGAACTATGGCTACACCTTC.